A single sample is the source of the 2 T cell receptor beta chains below, sequenced in a study of T-cell memory formation after mild COVID-19. TCRdb re-called the 5' RACE reads through MiXCR, storing one row per CDR3 protein. The sample carries more than 150,000 distinct CDR3 sequences, 11% recorded once. The sample taken for sequencing was PBMCs or a T cell subset sorted from them (not recorded which). The receptors were sampled from a man aged 18 to 29 who had mild COVID-19 (a few samples of this study predate the infection). Cell type and time point are not known.

The chain recombines TRBV12-3 or TRBV12-4 with TRBJ2-3; D is unresolved. The CDR3 has 13 amino acids. Trimming took off 7 bases at V and 4 bases at J, with 12 bases between the two ends. CDR3 in DNA: TGTGCCAGCACCCCCGGTGCGCCAGATACGCAGTATTTT. Amino acids: CASTPGAPDTQYF.

The chain uses TRBV6-6 and TRBJ1-6; 7 bases are shared with TRBD1. CDR3 length equals 13 residues. The trim removed 6 bases at V and 10 bases at J, leaving 6 bases unmatched. In germline, CDR1 is MNHNY, CDR2 SVGAGI (reference sequence). In DNA form, the CDR3 reads TGTGCCAGCAGCCCGACAGGGATATCACCCCTCCACTTT. Residues: CASSPTGISPLHF.